These T cell receptor beta chains were read from a single sample in a study of regulatory T cells in long-lasting Graves disease. TCRdb called the multiplex PCR reads again in MiXCR, with one record for every CDR3 protein. The sample has approximately 470,000 distinct CDR3 sequences; less than 25% are singletons. Source: peripheral blood mononuclear cells (PBMCs), taken when the disease was refractory, from a patient treated with antithyroid drugs. These receptors all stem from a female donor with Graves disease. CDR3s include the opening cysteine and the closing phenylalanine or tryptophan. The order of the fields is V gene, J gene, clone size, D gene, CDR3 DNA, CDR3 protein. A D gene is named only where the DNA matches it firmly. Where a row states a size, it is once, few, many or the class of an expanded clone; other rows omit it.

v_call: TRBV28; j_call: TRBJ2-2; clone_size: -; d_call: -; cdr3_nt: TGTGCCAGCAGTCCCTTTAGTGTCTCCGAGTATGCGTCGAACGTCGCGAACACCGGGGAGCTGTTTTTT; cdr3_aa: CASSPFSVSEYASNVANTGELFF
v_call: TRBV7-3; j_call: TRBJ2-7; clone_size: many; d_call: -; cdr3_nt: TGTGCCAGCAGCTCCACAGGGCCTCAGGGCGAGCAGTACTTC; cdr3_aa: CASSSTGPQGEQYF
v_call: TRBV9; j_call: TRBJ2-2; clone_size: -; d_call: -; cdr3_nt: TGTGCCAGCAGCGTGCGTAAGGGGGAGCTGTTTTTT; cdr3_aa: CASSVRKGELFF
v_call: TRBV7-6; j_call: TRBJ2-7; clone_size: few; d_call: -; cdr3_nt: TGTGCCAGCAGCCCTACCCGGGGTCCACTTCCTAGCGGAGAGGACAGCTCCTACGAGCAGTACTTC; cdr3_aa: CASSPTRGPLPSGEDSSYEQYF
v_call: TRBV9; j_call: TRBJ2-5; clone_size: few; d_call: -; cdr3_nt: TGTGCCAGCAGCGTTACGGGTGTGGTGAGCCAAGAGACCCAGTACTTC; cdr3_aa: CASSVTGVVSQETQYF
v_call: TRBV29-1; j_call: TRBJ2-7; clone_size: few; d_call: -; cdr3_nt: TGCAGCGTTGAAGTTCGGGGGCTCTACGAGCAGTACTTC; cdr3_aa: CSVEVRGLYEQYF
v_call: TRBV6-1; j_call: TRBJ1-5; clone_size: many; d_call: -; cdr3_nt: TGTGCCAGCAGCCCCTACCCCCTGGGAAGCAATCAGCCCCAGCATTTT; cdr3_aa: CASSPYPLGSNQPQHF
v_call: TRBV5-6; j_call: TRBJ1-5; clone_size: few; d_call: -; cdr3_nt: TGTGCCAGCAGCTTGACAGAGGAGGGCAATCAGCCCCAGCATTTT; cdr3_aa: CASSLTEEGNQPQHF
v_call: TRBV4-2; j_call: TRBJ1-4; clone_size: -; d_call: -; cdr3_nt: TGTGCCAGCAGCCAAGCCAGTGGACAAGCAACTAATGAAAAACTGTTTTTT; cdr3_aa: CASSQASGQATNEKLFF
v_call: TRBV5-1; j_call: TRBJ2-7; clone_size: few; d_call: TRBD2; cdr3_nt: TGCGCCAGCAGCTTGACTAGCGGCGACTACGAGCAGTACTTC; cdr3_aa: CASSLTSGDYEQYF
v_call: TRBV6-1; j_call: TRBJ2-7; clone_size: many; d_call: TRBD2; cdr3_nt: TGTGCCAGCAGGTCAGCGGGAGAAAGGCTAGGGCAGTACTTC; cdr3_aa: CASRSAGERLGQYF
v_call: TRBV29-1; j_call: TRBJ2-7; clone_size: many; d_call: TRBD1; cdr3_nt: TGCAGCGTTGAGGGACAGGGGACCTACGAGCAGTACTTC; cdr3_aa: CSVEGQGTYEQYF
v_call: TRBV7-8; j_call: TRBJ1-4; clone_size: -; d_call: TRBD1; cdr3_nt: TGTGCCAGCACCAAGACAGGGGAGGAAGGTGAAAAACTGTTTTTT; cdr3_aa: CASTKTGEEGEKLFF
v_call: TRBV3-1; j_call: TRBJ2-7; clone_size: many; d_call: TRBD1; cdr3_nt: TGTGCCAGCAGACAGACAGGGATGGCCTACGAGCAGTACTTC; cdr3_aa: CASRQTGMAYEQYF
v_call: TRBV6-1; j_call: TRBJ1-2; clone_size: -; d_call: -; cdr3_nt: TGTGCCAGCAGTGATCGGGACCGCTTCTATGGCTACACCTTC; cdr3_aa: CASSDRDRFYGYTF
v_call: TRBV7-9; j_call: TRBJ1-5; clone_size: -; d_call: -; cdr3_nt: TGTGCCACGGGTGGTCAGCCCCAGCATTTT; cdr3_aa: CATGGQPQHF
v_call: TRBV5-4; j_call: TRBJ1-2; clone_size: -; d_call: -; cdr3_nt: TGTGCCAGCAGCTTGGGGGCGGGTAGCTATGGCTACACCTTC; cdr3_aa: CASSLGAGSYGYTF
v_call: TRBV20-1; j_call: TRBJ1-1; clone_size: many; d_call: TRBD1; cdr3_nt: TGCAGTGCTAGAGATTCTAGGACAGGGGACACTGAAGCTTTCTTT; cdr3_aa: CSARDSRTGDTEAFF
v_call: TRBV28; j_call: TRBJ1-2; clone_size: -; d_call: -; cdr3_nt: TGTGCCAGCAGTTTCCCGGACAGACCCTATGGCTACACCTTC; cdr3_aa: CASSFPDRPYGYTF
v_call: TRBV6-2/TRBV6-3; j_call: TRBJ2-2; clone_size: few; d_call: TRBD1; cdr3_nt: TGTGCCAGCAGTTCATGGGGACAGGGGCCCGGGGAGCTGTTTTTT; cdr3_aa: CASSSWGQGPGELFF
v_call: TRBV7-2; j_call: TRBJ2-1; clone_size: few; d_call: -; cdr3_nt: TGTGCCAGCAGCTCGGACTATTCCTACAATGAGCAGTTCTTC; cdr3_aa: CASSSDYSYNEQFF
v_call: TRBV7-9; j_call: TRBJ1-2; clone_size: -; d_call: -; cdr3_nt: TGTGCCAGCAGCCCTCTATTTACAGGTGGCTACACCTTC; cdr3_aa: CASSPLFTGGYTF
v_call: TRBV5-1; j_call: TRBJ1-1; clone_size: many; d_call: TRBD1; cdr3_nt: TGCGCCAGCAGCTTAAGGGGGCAAGACGAAGCTTTCTTT; cdr3_aa: CASSLRGQDEAFF
v_call: TRBV6-1; j_call: TRBJ1-1; clone_size: -; d_call: TRBD1; cdr3_nt: TGTGCCAGCAGACCCAGGGGGGGGAACACTGAAGCTTTCTTT; cdr3_aa: CASRPRGGNTEAFF
v_call: TRBV6-1; j_call: TRBJ1-1; clone_size: -; d_call: -; cdr3_nt: TGTGCCAGCAGGGCGGCGGCTGAAGCTTTCTTT; cdr3_aa: CASRAAAEAFF
v_call: TRBV7-8; j_call: TRBJ2-7; clone_size: many; d_call: TRBD1; cdr3_nt: TGTGCCAGCAGCGTCACCGGGACAGGCGCCTACGAGCAGTACTTC; cdr3_aa: CASSVTGTGAYEQYF
v_call: TRBV5-4; j_call: TRBJ2-7; clone_size: few; d_call: TRBD2; cdr3_nt: TGTGCCAGCAGCTTCTCAGCGGGAGGTTCCTACGAGCAGTACTTC; cdr3_aa: CASSFSAGGSYEQYF
v_call: TRBV20-1; j_call: TRBJ2-3; clone_size: few; d_call: -; cdr3_nt: TGCAGTTATACCACGGAGAGCACAGATACGCAGTATTTT; cdr3_aa: CSYTTESTDTQYF
v_call: TRBV12-3/TRBV12-4; j_call: TRBJ1-5; clone_size: few; d_call: -; cdr3_nt: TGTGCCAGCACCCACCTCGGACGGTATCAGCCCCAGCATTTT; cdr3_aa: CASTHLGRYQPQHF
v_call: TRBV3-1; j_call: TRBJ2-5; clone_size: many; d_call: TRBD1; cdr3_nt: TGTGCCAGCAGCCAAGAGGGACAGGGGCAAGAGACCCAGTACTTC; cdr3_aa: CASSQEGQGQETQYF
v_call: TRBV29-1; j_call: TRBJ2-7; clone_size: -; d_call: -; cdr3_nt: TGCAGCGCCCAAAGAGCAGGAACCTACGAGCAGTACTTC; cdr3_aa: CSAQRAGTYEQYF
v_call: TRBV5-1; j_call: TRBJ1-4; clone_size: many; d_call: TRBD1; cdr3_nt: TGCGCCAGCAGTCCGACAGGGTCATCCGAAAAACTGTTTTTT; cdr3_aa: CASSPTGSSEKLFF
v_call: TRBV25-1; j_call: TRBJ2-7; clone_size: -; d_call: -; cdr3_nt: TGTGCCAGCAGTGAAAGCCTAGTCGAGTACTTC; cdr3_aa: CASSESLVEYF
v_call: TRBV7-2; j_call: TRBJ1-2; clone_size: -; d_call: -; cdr3_nt: TGTGCCAGCAGCGCCGGGCCGAACTATGGCTACACCTTC; cdr3_aa: CASSAGPNYGYTF
v_call: TRBV15; j_call: TRBJ2-5; clone_size: many; d_call: -; cdr3_nt: TGTGCCACCACTGGGGGGACCCTAGAGCCAGAGACCCAGTACTTC; cdr3_aa: CATTGGTLEPETQYF
v_call: TRBV7-2; j_call: TRBJ2-5; clone_size: -; d_call: TRBD2; cdr3_nt: TGTGCCAGCAGCTTTGGCGGGAGGGTGGAGACCCAGTACTTC; cdr3_aa: CASSFGGRVETQYF
v_call: TRBV28; j_call: TRBJ2-5; clone_size: many; d_call: -; cdr3_nt: TGTGCCAGCAGTTCACGGGACGGACTATTCCAAGAGACCCAGTACTTC; cdr3_aa: CASSSRDGLFQETQYF
v_call: TRBV28; j_call: TRBJ2-1; clone_size: -; d_call: TRBD2; cdr3_nt: TGTGCCAGCAGCCCAGGGACTAGCAGGTCTGAGCAGTTCTTC; cdr3_aa: CASSPGTSRSEQFF
v_call: TRBV6-2/TRBV6-3; j_call: TRBJ2-5; clone_size: many; d_call: TRBD2; cdr3_nt: TGTGCCAGCAGTCGAGGTAGCGGGCGATGGGAGACCCAGTACTTC; cdr3_aa: CASSRGSGRWETQYF
v_call: TRBV6-1; j_call: TRBJ1-1; clone_size: many; d_call: -; cdr3_nt: TGTGCCAGCAGTCGACAAGACAACACTGAAGCTTTCTTT; cdr3_aa: CASSRQDNTEAFF
v_call: TRBV7-9; j_call: TRBJ2-2; clone_size: -; d_call: -; cdr3_nt: TGTGCCAGTAAAATGGGGCGCACCGGGGAGCTGTTTTTT; cdr3_aa: CASKMGRTGELFF
v_call: TRBV10-3; j_call: TRBJ1-6; clone_size: -; d_call: -; cdr3_nt: TGTGCCATCAGTGACAGGGGAAATTCACCCCTCCACTTT; cdr3_aa: CAISDRGNSPLHF
v_call: TRBV27; j_call: TRBJ1-1; clone_size: many; d_call: TRBD1; cdr3_nt: TGTGCCAGCAGTTTATTTGGGACAGAGAAAAACACTGAAGCTTTCTTT; cdr3_aa: CASSLFGTEKNTEAFF
v_call: TRBV5-1; j_call: TRBJ2-7; clone_size: -; d_call: TRBD1; cdr3_nt: TGCGCCAGCAGCTCTTGGACAGGGCTCTTATACGAGCAGTACTTC; cdr3_aa: CASSSWTGLLYEQYF
v_call: TRBV5-1; j_call: TRBJ2-5; clone_size: -; d_call: -; cdr3_nt: TGCGCCAGCAGCTTCCGTTGGCGGGAGACCCAGTACTTC; cdr3_aa: CASSFRWRETQYF
v_call: TRBV30; j_call: TRBJ2-5; clone_size: medium-sized; d_call: -; cdr3_nt: TGTGCCTGGAGTGAGGGAGAGACCCAGTACTTC; cdr3_aa: CAWSEGETQYF
v_call: TRBV14; j_call: TRBJ2-5; clone_size: few; d_call: -; cdr3_nt: TGTGCCAGCAGCCAAGTTTTTGGGGGTGCGGAGACCCAGTACTTC; cdr3_aa: CASSQVFGGAETQYF
v_call: TRBV7-8; j_call: TRBJ1-3; clone_size: few; d_call: TRBD1; cdr3_nt: TGTGCCAGCAGCCGTACAGGGGCGCCTGGAAACACCATATATTTT; cdr3_aa: CASSRTGAPGNTIYF
v_call: TRBV4-1; j_call: TRBJ2-7; clone_size: -; d_call: TRBD1; cdr3_nt: TGCGCCAGCAGCCAAGTAGGCCGACAGGGCTACGAGCAGTACTTC; cdr3_aa: CASSQVGRQGYEQYF
v_call: TRBV29-1; j_call: TRBJ2-7; clone_size: -; d_call: -; cdr3_nt: TGCAGCGTTCGGTCTCAGTACTCCTACGAGCAGTACTTC; cdr3_aa: CSVRSQYSYEQYF
v_call: TRBV6-1; j_call: TRBJ1-5; clone_size: few; d_call: TRBD1; cdr3_nt: TGTGCCAGCAGTGAAGCCGCGAGGGCAGGGGGAGGTCAGCCCCAGCATTTT; cdr3_aa: CASSEAARAGGGQPQHF
v_call: TRBV6-1; j_call: TRBJ2-3; clone_size: -; d_call: TRBD2; cdr3_nt: TGTGCCAGCAGCTATCGCCTCCTAGCGGGAGGGAAGACGCAGTATTTT; cdr3_aa: CASSYRLLAGGKTQYF
v_call: TRBV12-3/TRBV12-4; j_call: TRBJ1-1; clone_size: many; d_call: TRBD1; cdr3_nt: TGTGCCAGCAGTATACAGACAGGGGGCACTGAAGCTTTCTTT; cdr3_aa: CASSIQTGGTEAFF
v_call: TRBV28; j_call: TRBJ1-5; clone_size: many; d_call: -; cdr3_nt: TGTGCCAGCAGCTCCCCAAATCAGCCCCAGCATTTT; cdr3_aa: CASSSPNQPQHF
v_call: TRBV11-2; j_call: TRBJ2-1; clone_size: -; d_call: TRBD1; cdr3_nt: TGTGCCAGCAGCGATAAGGCCGGACAGGTCCTGGTTCGGAATGAGCAGTTCTTC; cdr3_aa: CASSDKAGQVLVRNEQFF
v_call: TRBV20-1; j_call: TRBJ2-7; clone_size: -; d_call: -; cdr3_nt: TGCAGTGCTAGAGAGGGCGGAACCTACGAGCAGTGCTTC; cdr3_aa: CSAREGGTYEQCF
v_call: TRBV30; j_call: TRBJ2-1; clone_size: -; d_call: TRBD2; cdr3_nt: TGTGCCTGGACCCGAGCGGGAGGGAGGAATGAGCAGTTCTTC; cdr3_aa: CAWTRAGGRNEQFF